The TCR beta chain under discussion was sequenced for a study of blood T cell repertoires in COVID-19. The V end lost 2 bases, the J end lost 1 base, and 11 bases lay between the germline ends. Germline loops: CDR1 GTSNPN, CDR2 SVGIG (reference sequence). The length of the CDR3 is 14 residues. In the authors' methods: Reference gene primer amplification gave nucleated cell count estimates. Assay used: immunoSEQ multiplex PCR; TCRdb lists only in-frame clones, some missing. The V and J calls and clone size were taken over from that table, and D and trimming were inferred from the DNA. The sample holds about 65,000 clones; 70% to 90% are singletons and the top ten take about 16%.

The receptor was isolated from an older man with acute or convalescent COVID-19. The specimen sequenced was peripheral blood. The V gene is TRBV30, the J gene TRBJ1-1, with D unresolved. The CDR3 nucleotides are TGTGCCTGGAGTCTTGGGCCAGCGAACACTGAAGCTTTCTTT. It is translated as CAWSLGPANTEAFF. Looking up the rest from reference TRBV30 and TRBJ1-1 gives the full variable domain: SQTIHQWPATLVQPVGSPLSLECTVEGTSNPNLYWYRQAAGRGLQLLFYSVGIGQISSEVPQNLSASRPQDRQFILSSKKLLLSDSGFYLCAWSLGPANTEAFFGQGTRLTVV.